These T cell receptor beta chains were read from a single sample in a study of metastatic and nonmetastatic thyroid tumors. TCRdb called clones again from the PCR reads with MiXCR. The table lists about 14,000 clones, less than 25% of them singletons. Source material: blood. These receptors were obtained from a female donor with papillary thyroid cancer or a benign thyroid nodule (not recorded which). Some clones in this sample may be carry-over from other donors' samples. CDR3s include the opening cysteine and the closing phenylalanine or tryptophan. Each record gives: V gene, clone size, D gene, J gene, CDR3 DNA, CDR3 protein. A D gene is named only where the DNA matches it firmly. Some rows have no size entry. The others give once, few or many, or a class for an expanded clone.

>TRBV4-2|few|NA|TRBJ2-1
TGTGCCAGCGCACGTACGGAACGGACGACCTACAATGAGCAGTTCTTC
CASARTERTTYNEQFF
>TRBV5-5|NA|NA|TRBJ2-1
TGTGCCAGCAGCTTGTTAGGAGTCTCCTACAATGAGCAGTTCTTC
CASSLLGVSYNEQFF
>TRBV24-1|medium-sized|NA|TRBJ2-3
TGTGCCACCACCTTTCAAGATACGCAGTATTTT
CATTFQDTQYF
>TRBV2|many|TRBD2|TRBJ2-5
TGTGCCAGCAGTACCGGGACTAGCGGAAGGAAAGAGACCCAGTACTTC
CASSTGTSGRKETQYF
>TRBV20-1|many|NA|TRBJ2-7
TGCAGTGCTATGTGGCGGGATCTCCGAATAAATCTAGACGGCGAGCAGTACTTC
CSAMWRDLRINLDGEQYF
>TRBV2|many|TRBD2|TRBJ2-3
TGTGCCAGCAGTGTCAAAGCGGGGGGCCGCACAGATACGCAGTATTTT
CASSVKAGGRTDTQYF
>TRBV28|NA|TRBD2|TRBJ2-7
TGTGCCAGCAGAGTTGGGACTAGCGGCTACGAGCAGTACTTC
CASRVGTSGYEQYF
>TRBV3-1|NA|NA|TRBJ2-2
TGTGCCAGCAGCCAGTCCGAGGGCACCGGGGAGCTGTTTTTT
CASSQSEGTGELFF
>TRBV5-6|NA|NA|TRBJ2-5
NA
CASSSSARQVNSATQYF
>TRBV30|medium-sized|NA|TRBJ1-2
TGTGCCTGGACTGAGGGTTCTAACTATGGCTACACCTTC
CAWTEGSNYGYTF
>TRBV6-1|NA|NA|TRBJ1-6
TGTGCCAGCAGGAGCTCCTATAATTCACCCCTCCACTTT
CASRSSYNSPLHF
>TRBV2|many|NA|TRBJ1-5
TGTGCCAGCAGTGAAGGAGGGACGAGCAATCAGCCCCAGCATTTT
CASSEGGTSNQPQHF
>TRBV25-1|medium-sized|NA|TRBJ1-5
TGTGCCAGCAGTGAATATAGGACCCATCAGCCCCAGCATTTT
CASSEYRTHQPQHF
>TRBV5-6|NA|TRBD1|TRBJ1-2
TGTGCCAGCAGCTTTTACAGGGGGTTTTTTGACTATGGCTACACCTTC
CASSFYRGFFDYGYTF
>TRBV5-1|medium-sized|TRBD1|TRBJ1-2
TGCGCCAGCAGCTTACAGGGGTCTGGCTACACCTTC
CASSLQGSGYTF
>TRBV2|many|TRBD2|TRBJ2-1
TGTGCCAGCAGTGATAGGCGGGAGCTCCGAGGTGAGCAGTTCTTC
CASSDRRELRGEQFF
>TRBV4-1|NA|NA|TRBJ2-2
TGCGCCAGCAGCCAACCGACCGGGGAGCTGTTTTTT
CASSQPTGELFF
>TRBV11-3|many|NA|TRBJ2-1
TGTGCCAGCAGCTTAGATAGGACCAAGCAGTTCTTC
CASSLDRTKQFF
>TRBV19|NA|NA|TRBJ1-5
TGTGCCAGTAGTTCCCGGGGGGGCGCTTCAACCCAGCATTTT
CASSSRGGASTQHF
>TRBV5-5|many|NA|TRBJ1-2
TGTGCCAGCAGCTTGGCCGGCGAACACGGCTACACCTTC
CASSLAGEHGYTF
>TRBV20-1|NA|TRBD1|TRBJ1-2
TGCAGTGCTAGGAGGACAGGGGTTATCTATGGCTACACCTTC
CSARRTGVIYGYTF
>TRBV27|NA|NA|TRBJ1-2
TGTGCCAGCAGTCCGACAACGACAGGATTCGGATATGGCTACACCTTC
CASSPTTTGFGYGYTF
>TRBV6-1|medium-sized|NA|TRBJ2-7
TGTGCCAGCAGTGAGATGACAGACCGGAGCGAGCAGTACTTC
CASSEMTDRSEQYF
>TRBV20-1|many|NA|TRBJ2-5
TGCAGTGCTCTGGGGGACTTTCAACAGACCCAGTACTTC
CSALGDFQQTQYF
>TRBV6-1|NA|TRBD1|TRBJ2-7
TGTGCCAGCAGTCAAAAATCGATGACAGGGGGTTTTCACGAGCAGTACTTC
CASSQKSMTGGFHEQYF
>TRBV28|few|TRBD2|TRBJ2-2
TGTGCCAGCAGCCAAACTAGCGCGGCCGGGGAGCTGTTTTTT
CASSQTSAAGELFF
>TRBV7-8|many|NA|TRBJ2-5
TGTGCCAGCAGCTCGGGTCGTAGGCAGACCCAGTACTTC
CASSSGRRQTQYF
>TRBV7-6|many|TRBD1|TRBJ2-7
TGTGCCAGCAGCTTAATGCAGGGGGCTAGCGAGCAGTACTTC
CASSLMQGASEQYF
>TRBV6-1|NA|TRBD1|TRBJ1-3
TGTGCCAGCAACGAAGGACAGGGCGCTGGAAACACCATATATTTT
CASNEGQGAGNTIYF
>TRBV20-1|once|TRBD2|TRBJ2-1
TGCAGTGCCGCATCGGGACTAGCGGGAGGAGAGCAGTTCTTC
CSAASGLAGGEQFF
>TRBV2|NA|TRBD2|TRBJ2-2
TGTGCCAGCAGGAGGACTAGCGGGGGGGCTAACACCGGGGAGCTGTTTTTT
CASRRTSGGANTGELFF
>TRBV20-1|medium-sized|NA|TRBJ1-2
TGCAGTGCTAGGGACGCCGGGAACCCCTATGGCTACACCTTC
CSARDAGNPYGYTF
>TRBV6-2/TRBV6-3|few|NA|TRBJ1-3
TGTGCCAGCAGTTCCCGCGGTGCTGGAAACACCATATATTTT
CASSSRGAGNTIYF
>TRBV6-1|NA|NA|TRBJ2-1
TGTGCCAGCAGCGGGGACAGAGCGGGTGAGCAGTTCTTC
CASSGDRAGEQFF
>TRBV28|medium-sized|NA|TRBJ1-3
TGTGCCAGCAGTTTGGGTGCCACCATATATTTT
CASSLGATIYF